Listed here is a single T cell receptor (beta chain). It was with a sample-barcoded 5' primer and a J-beta primer mix that a second PCR of about 6 to 12 cycles was run. A single record per CDR3 protein comes from TCRdb applying MiXCR to the 5' RACE reads. The sample carries around 1,500,000 distinct CDR3 sequences, around 42% recorded once. This sample was taken from a study of blood T cells in healthy people across ages. Germline V gene lookup returns CDR1 DFQATT and CDR2 SNEGSKA (reference sequence). This CDR3 spans 12 amino acids. The origin of this receptor is a woman under 30 in good health. The V and J genes are TRBV20-1 and TRBJ1-1; D ambiguous. The sequenced sample was blood. CDR3 in amino acids: CSPRKGNTEAFF. In DNA form, the CDR3 reads TGCAGCCCCCGAAAAGGGAACACTGAAGCTTTCTTT.